This T cell receptor (beta chain) was obtained from a study of shared clonotypes between healthy human individuals. Study-level information: Each donor's CD4 naive and CD4 memory cells filled three plates apiece, CD8 naive two, and CD8 memory one.

CD45RO-negative cells were positively selected for CCR7, leaving out terminally differentiated effector memory CD45RA+ cells. The CDR3 is made up of 13 amino acids. With 0 bases removed from V and 6 bases from J, the gap between germline ends came to 9 bases. CDR1 and CDR2 from the germline V gene are SGHAT and FQNNGV. Assay used: immunoSEQ multiplex PCR; TCRdb lists only in-frame clones, some missing. The data show about 2.1 million clones, with 80% to 95% seen just once and around 1.8% held by the top ten. The sequencing sample was made of naive CD8+ T cells from PBMCs. The receptor comes from a man aged 18-30 years in good health. Some clones in this sample may be carry-over from other donors' samples. This chain connects TRBV11-2 to TRBJ2-7; TRBD1 is a possible D gene (6 bases). This CDR3 reads CASSLETGTEQYF. DNA for the CDR3: TGTGCCAGCAGCTTAGAAACAGGGACCGAGCAGTACTTC. The entire variable domain, with the rest obtained from reference TRBV11-2 and TRBJ2-7, is as follows: EAGVAQSPRYKIIEKRQSVAFWCNPISGHATLYWYQQILGQGPKLLIQFQNNGVVDDSQLPKDRFSAERLKGVDSTLKIQPAKLEDSAVYLCASSLETGTEQYFGPGTRLTVT.